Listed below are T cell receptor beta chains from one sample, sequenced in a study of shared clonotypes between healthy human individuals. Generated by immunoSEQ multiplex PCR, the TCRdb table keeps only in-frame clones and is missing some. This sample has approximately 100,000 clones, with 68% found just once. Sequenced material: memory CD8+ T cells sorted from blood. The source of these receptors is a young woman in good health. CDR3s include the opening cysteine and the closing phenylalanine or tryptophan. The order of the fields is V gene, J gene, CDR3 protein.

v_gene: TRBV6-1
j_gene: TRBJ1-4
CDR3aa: CASSLGPRTEKLFF

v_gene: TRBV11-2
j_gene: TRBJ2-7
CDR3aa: CASSLEAVYEQYF

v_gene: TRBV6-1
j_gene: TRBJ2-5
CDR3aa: CASSELSLEPRETQYF

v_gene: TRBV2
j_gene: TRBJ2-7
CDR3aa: CASSGRTSGSYEQYF

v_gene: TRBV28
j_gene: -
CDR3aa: CASSIPQGQTYEQYF

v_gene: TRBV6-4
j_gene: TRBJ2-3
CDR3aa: CASSDSASGTTDTQYF

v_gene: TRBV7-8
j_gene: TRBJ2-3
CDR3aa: CASSLAITADTQYF

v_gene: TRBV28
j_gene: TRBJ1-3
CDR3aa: CASRGPGLSNTIYF

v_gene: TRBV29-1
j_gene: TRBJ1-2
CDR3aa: CSVGQGGSEYGYTF

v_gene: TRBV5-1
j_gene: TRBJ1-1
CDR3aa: CASSLGDRVQTEAFF

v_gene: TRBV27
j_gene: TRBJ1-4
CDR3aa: CASSPGTGNEKLFF

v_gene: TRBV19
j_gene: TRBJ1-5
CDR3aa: CASSIWGGGNQPQHF

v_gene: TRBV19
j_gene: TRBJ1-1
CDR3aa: CASRIRGSGTEAFF

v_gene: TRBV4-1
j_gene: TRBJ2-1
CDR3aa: CASLGASGSGAHNEQFF